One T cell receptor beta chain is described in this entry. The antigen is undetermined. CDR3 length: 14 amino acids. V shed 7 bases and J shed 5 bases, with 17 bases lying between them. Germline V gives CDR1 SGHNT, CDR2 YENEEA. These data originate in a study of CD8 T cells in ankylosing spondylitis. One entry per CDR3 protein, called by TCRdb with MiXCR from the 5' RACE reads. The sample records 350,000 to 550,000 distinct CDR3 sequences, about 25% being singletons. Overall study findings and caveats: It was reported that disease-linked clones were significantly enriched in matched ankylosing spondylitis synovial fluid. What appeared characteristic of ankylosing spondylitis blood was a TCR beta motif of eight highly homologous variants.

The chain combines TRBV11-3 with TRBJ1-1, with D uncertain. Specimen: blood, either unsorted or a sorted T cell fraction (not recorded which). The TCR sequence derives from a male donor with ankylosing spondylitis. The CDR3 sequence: CASTPGGPGTEAFF. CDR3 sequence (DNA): TGTGCCAGCACCCCTGGCGGGCCCGGTACTGAAGCTTTCTTT.